This is a list of T cell receptor beta chains from one sample in a study of a mutant IDH1 vaccine in newly diagnosed glioma. Libraries were prepared by immunoSEQ multiplex PCR; TCRdb keeps only in-frame clonotypes and omits some of them. Among around 41,000 clones listed, around 79% were seen once. These TCRs' antigens remain unknown. Here the sequenced sample was PBMCs, taken from a glioma patient whose treatment included an IDH1 peptide vaccine. Source of these receptors: a woman between 35 and 50 years old with glioma. Some clones in this sample may be carry-over from other donors' samples. Each CDR3 is given with its conserved first and last residue. Fields, in order: D gene, V gene, J gene, clone size, CDR3 protein, CDR3 DNA. A D gene is named only where the DNA matches it firmly. Where a row states a size, it is once, few, many or the class of an expanded clone; other rows omit it.

TRBD1	TRBV10-3	TRBJ2-3	NA	CAISEGQVSTDTQYF	TGTGCCATCAGTGAGGGACAGGTTAGCACAGATACGCAGTATTTT
NA	TRBV29-1	TRBJ2-2	NA	CSVVGASGELFF	TGCAGCGTTGTCGGGGCGTCGGGGGAGCTGTTTTTT
NA	TRBV7-2	TRBJ2-7	NA	CASSSYAGEYF	TGTGCCAGCAGCTCTTACGCAGGGGAGTACTTC
TRBD2	TRBV11-2	TRBJ2-7	NA	CASSSSGYEQYF	TGTGCCAGCAGCTCTAGCGGCTACGAGCAGTACTTC
NA	TRBV30	TRBJ1-2	NA	CAWRHGAGFDGYTF	TGTGCCTGGAGACATGGGGCGGGGTTTGACGGCTACACCTTC
NA	TRBV5-1	TRBJ2-2	NA	CASSSDTRRFNTGELFF	TGCGCCAGCAGCTCGGACACCAGAAGATTCAACACCGGGGAGCTGTTTTTT
NA	TRBV7-9	TRBJ1-2	NA	CASSRDSNYGYTF	TGTGCCAGCAGCCGCGACAGCAACTATGGCTACACCTTC
TRBD1	TRBV27	TRBJ1-1	NA	CASRGGPEAFF	TGTGCCAGCAGAGGGGGCCCTGAAGCTTTCTTT
NA	TRBV5-6	TRBJ2-7	NA	CASSLRVSSYEQYF	TGTGCCAGCAGCTTAAGAGTTAGCTCCTACGAGCAGTACTTC
NA	TRBV6-1	TRBJ2-1	once	CASSVRGLNAYNEQFF	TGTGCCAGCAGTGTACGGGGGCTTAACGCCTACAATGAGCAGTTCTTC
NA	TRBV9	TRBJ1-3	NA	CASSQGPGNTIYF	TGTGCCAGCAGTCAGGGACCCGGAAACACCATATATTTT
NA	TRBV6-5	TRBJ1-3	NA	CASSEIRGNTIYF	TGTGCCAGCAGTGAAATACGTGGAAACACCATATATTTT
NA	TRBV18	TRBJ1-5	NA	CASSPDSGNQPQHF	TGTGCCAGCTCCCCTGACAGCGGGAATCAGCCCCAGCATTTT
NA	TRBV19	TRBJ1-5	NA	CASEAGTLDQPQHF	TGTGCCAGTGAGGCCGGGACACTCGATCAGCCCCAGCATTTT
NA	TRBV19	TRBJ1-1	NA	CASRRSPKDTEAFF	TGTGCCAGTAGAAGGAGTCCAAAGGACACTGAAGCTTTCTTT
NA	TRBV28	TRBJ1-2	NA	CASRAPGFNYGYTF	TGTGCCAGCAGAGCCCCGGGGTTTAACTATGGCTACACCTTC
NA	TRBV28	TRBJ1-5	NA	CASSHPQSNQPQHF	TGTGCCAGCAGTCACCCACAGAGCAATCAGCCCCAGCATTTT
NA	TRBV9	TRBJ2-3	NA	CASSVGGVQDTQYF	TGTGCCAGCAGCGTAGGTGGGGTGCAGGATACGCAGTATTTT
NA	TRBV5-1	TRBJ2-6	NA	CASSLQGPSSGANVLTF	TGCGCCAGCAGCTTGCAGGGGCCAAGCTCTGGGGCCAACGTCCTGACTTTC
NA	TRBV9	TRBJ2-7	NA	CASSVPTYYEQYF	TGTGCCAGCAGCGTTCCGACTTACTACGAGCAGTACTTC
NA	TRBV10-3	TRBJ1-3	NA	CAISGPSGNTIYF	TGTGCCATCAGTGGCCCCTCTGGAAACACCATATATTTT
TRBD2	TRBV30	TRBJ2-3	NA	CAWSRTSGGARDTQYF	TGTGCCTGGAGCAGAACTAGCGGGGGGGCAAGAGATACGCAGTATTTT
NA	TRBV20-1	TRBJ1-1	NA	CSARDSYEAFF	TGCAGTGCTCGAGACAGTTATGAAGCTTTCTTT
NA	TRBV4-3	TRBJ2-2	once	CASSQEGSTGELFF	TGCGCCAGCAGCCAAGAGGGGAGTACCGGGGAGCTGTTTTTT
TRBD2	TRBV7-2	TRBJ2-5	NA	CASSDGGETQYF	TGTGCCAGCAGCGACGGGGGGGAGACCCAGTACTTC
TRBD2	TRBV7-2	TRBJ2-2	NA	CASSPGLAGDKLNTGELFF	TGTGCCAGCAGCCCCGGACTAGCGGGCGATAAATTGAACACCGGGGAGCTGTTTTTT
NA	TRBV9	TRBJ1-1	NA	CASSVEEGEKQEAFF	TGTGCCAGCAGCGTAGAGGAGGGTGAGAAACAGGAAGCTTTCTTT
NA	TRBV5-1	TRBJ2-5	NA	CASSLGLRETQYF	TGCGCCAGCAGCTTGGGACTCAGGGAGACCCAGTACTTC
NA	TRBV19	TRBJ1-6	NA	CASDRLHGNSPLHF	TGTGCCAGCGACCGTCTACATGGTAATTCACCCCTCCACTTT
NA	TRBV7-9	TRBJ1-3	NA	CATPGGWSGNTIYF	TGTGCCACTCCCGGTGGATGGTCTGGAAACACCATATATTTT
NA	TRBV6-1	TRBJ1-5	once	CASSDATQGQPQHF	TGTGCCAGCAGTGATGCGACTCAGGGCCAGCCCCAGCATTTT
TRBD1	TRBV5-1	TRBJ2-7	once	CASSWKTTGPYEQYF	TGCGCCAGCAGCTGGAAGACGACAGGGCCCTACGAGCAGTACTTC
NA	TRBV21-1	TRBJ1-1	NA	CARSASGYTEAFF	TGTGCCAGGAGCGCCTCAGGGTACACTGAAGCTTTCTTT
NA	TRBV5-1	TRBJ1-2	NA	CTSSSTGANYGYTF	TGCACCAGCAGCTCCACCGGGGCCAACTATGGCTACACCTTC
NA	TRBV29-1	TRBJ2-1	NA	CSVEDPTGRTQGSYNEQFF	TGCAGCGTTGAAGACCCGACAGGGAGGACACAGGGATCCTACAATGAGCAGTTCTTC
NA	TRBV30	TRBJ1-5	NA	CAWSLSGTFNQPQHF	TGTGCCTGGAGTTTATCTGGGACCTTCAATCAGCCCCAGCATTTT
NA	TRBV5-1	TRBJ2-3	NA	CASSLGADTQYF	TGCGCCAGCAGCTTGGGGGCAGATACGCAGTATTTT
NA	TRBV19	TRBJ1-6	NA	CASSSGLQSSYNSPLHF	TGTGCCAGTAGTTCGGGACTCCAGAGCTCCTATAATTCACCCCTCCACTTT
NA	TRBV28	TRBJ2-7	few	CATTSGVSNYEQYF	TGTGCCACCACCAGTGGGGTTTCGAACTACGAGCAGTACTTC